These T cell receptor beta chains were read from a single sample in a study of T-cell reconstitution after alpha-beta-depleted transplantation in children. TCRdb used MiXCR to reprocess the PCR reads, holding one entry per CDR3 protein. The data hold approximately 230,000 distinct CDR3 sequences, with roughly a quarter observed a single time. The material was PBMCs, mostly from graft donor cells, obtained 360 days after TCRalphabeta/CD19-depleted stem cell transplant. The receptors were gathered from a female patient younger than 10 who had a stem cell transplant for congenital amegakaryocytic thrombocytopenia, so the T cells may come from the graft donor. Both conserved end residues are part of each CDR3. The D gene is left open where the match is weak. Size values are once, few and many counts, or a class for expanded clones, and some rows have none.

d_gene: TRBD1
j_gene: TRBJ2-7
v_gene: TRBV12-3/TRBV12-4
abundance: few
CDR3aa: CASRDTGGSYEQYF
CDR3nt: TGTGCCAGCAGAGATACAGGGGGCAGCTACGAGCAGTACTTC

d_gene: .
j_gene: TRBJ1-5
v_gene: TRBV12-3/TRBV12-4
abundance: .
CDR3aa: CASSPNPIRDIHYQPQHF
CDR3nt: TGTGCCAGCAGTCCCAACCCTATCCGGGACATCCACTATCAGCCCCAGCATTTT

d_gene: TRBD2
j_gene: TRBJ2-5
v_gene: TRBV5-1
abundance: .
CDR3aa: CASSLQAGAMETQYF
CDR3nt: TGCGCCAGCAGCCTACAAGCGGGAGCCATGGAGACCCAGTACTTC

d_gene: TRBD2
j_gene: TRBJ2-7
v_gene: TRBV6-5
abundance: few
CDR3aa: CASRLLAGGNEQYF
CDR3nt: TGTGCCAGCAGATTACTAGCGGGGGGCAACGAGCAGTACTTC

d_gene: TRBD1
j_gene: TRBJ1-6
v_gene: TRBV7-8
abundance: few
CDR3aa: CASSLRGTANSPLHF
CDR3nt: TGTGCCAGCAGCTTAAGAGGGACAGCCAATTCACCCCTCCACTTT

d_gene: TRBD1
j_gene: TRBJ1-2
v_gene: TRBV27
abundance: few
CDR3aa: CASGQGVYGYTF
CDR3nt: TGTGCCAGCGGACAGGGAGTCTATGGCTACACCTTC

d_gene: .
j_gene: TRBJ1-2
v_gene: TRBV6-5
abundance: .
CDR3aa: CASSYSGGRGSGYTF
CDR3nt: TGTGCCAGCAGTTACTCGGGGGGTCGAGGGTCTGGCTACACCTTC

d_gene: .
j_gene: TRBJ1-3
v_gene: TRBV28
abundance: .
CDR3aa: CASQPGFSGNTIYF
CDR3nt: TGTGCCAGCCAACCAGGGTTCTCTGGAAACACCATATATTTT

d_gene: TRBD1
j_gene: TRBJ2-1
v_gene: TRBV4-3
abundance: few
CDR3aa: CASSHFPGQGFNEQFF
CDR3nt: TGCGCCAGCAGCCATTTCCCAGGACAGGGTTTCAATGAGCAGTTCTTC

d_gene: TRBD2
j_gene: TRBJ2-7
v_gene: TRBV12-3/TRBV12-4
abundance: few
CDR3aa: CASTTSGGPYEQYF
CDR3nt: TGTGCCAGCACCACTAGCGGGGGGCCCTACGAGCAGTACTTC

d_gene: TRBD2
j_gene: TRBJ2-1
v_gene: TRBV20-1
abundance: .
CDR3aa: CSATRGGRAYNEQFF
CDR3nt: TGCAGTGCTACGAGGGGCGGGAGGGCCTACAATGAGCAGTTCTTC

d_gene: .
j_gene: TRBJ2-1
v_gene: TRBV29-1
abundance: many
CDR3aa: CSVWDPKYNEQFF
CDR3nt: TGCAGCGTTTGGGACCCGAAATACAATGAGCAGTTCTTC

d_gene: .
j_gene: TRBJ1-6
v_gene: TRBV6-1
abundance: .
CDR3aa: CASSPGGGGGYSPLHF
CDR3nt: TGTGCCAGCAGCCCCGGTGGGGGCGGGGGTTATTCACCCCTCCACTTT

d_gene: TRBD1
j_gene: TRBJ2-5
v_gene: TRBV4-1
abundance: few
CDR3aa: CASSQVPGQGQETQYF
CDR3nt: TGCGCCAGCAGCCAAGTGCCCGGACAGGGGCAAGAGACCCAGTACTTC

d_gene: TRBD2
j_gene: TRBJ2-1
v_gene: TRBV6-2/TRBV6-3
abundance: .
CDR3aa: CASSYLAGEQFF
CDR3nt: TGTGCCAGCAGTTACCTAGCGGGTGAGCAGTTCTTC

d_gene: .
j_gene: TRBJ2-2
v_gene: TRBV19
abundance: .
CDR3aa: CASSISGSFTGELFF
CDR3nt: TGTGCCAGTAGTATTTCGGGGTCCTTTACCGGGGAGCTGTTTTTT

d_gene: .
j_gene: TRBJ2-6
v_gene: TRBV5-1
abundance: few
CDR3aa: CASSTFSGANVLTF
CDR3nt: TGCGCCAGCAGCACATTCTCTGGGGCCAACGTCCTGACTTTC

d_gene: TRBD1
j_gene: TRBJ1-1
v_gene: TRBV20-1
abundance: .
CDR3aa: CSASRGWDTEAFF
CDR3nt: TGCAGTGCTAGCAGGGGGTGGGACACTGAAGCTTTCTTT

d_gene: .
j_gene: TRBJ1-1
v_gene: TRBV28
abundance: .
CDR3aa: CASSLEQANTEAFF
CDR3nt: TGTGCCAGCAGTTTAGAGCAGGCGAACACTGAAGCTTTCTTT

d_gene: .
j_gene: TRBJ1-1
v_gene: TRBV11-2
abundance: .
CDR3aa: CASSLMEDTEAFF
CDR3nt: TGTGCCAGCAGCTTAATGGAGGACACTGAAGCTTTCTTT

d_gene: TRBD1
j_gene: TRBJ2-1
v_gene: TRBV10-3
abundance: .
CDR3aa: CAISESRGTLYNEQFF
CDR3nt: TGTGCCATCAGTGAGTCCAGGGGGACCTTATACAATGAGCAGTTCTTC

d_gene: TRBD1
j_gene: TRBJ2-6
v_gene: TRBV20-1
abundance: .
CDR3aa: CSARALGDRGPGANVLTF
CDR3nt: TGCAGTGCTAGAGCCCTGGGGGACAGGGGGCCCGGGGCCAACGTCCTGACTTTC

d_gene: TRBD2
j_gene: TRBJ2-7
v_gene: TRBV20-1
abundance: few
CDR3aa: CSARDYGRSGMGSYEQYF
CDR3nt: TGCAGTGCTAGAGATTATGGAAGAAGCGGGATGGGGTCCTACGAGCAGTACTTC

d_gene: .
j_gene: TRBJ2-1
v_gene: TRBV7-9
abundance: few
CDR3aa: CASSNQKGNEQFF
CDR3nt: TGTGCCAGCAGCAACCAAAAGGGGAATGAGCAGTTCTTC

d_gene: .
j_gene: TRBJ2-5
v_gene: TRBV5-1
abundance: many
CDR3aa: CASSLGGSETQYF
CDR3nt: TGCGCCAGCAGCTTGGGGGGGAGTGAGACCCAGTACTTC

d_gene: .
j_gene: TRBJ2-5
v_gene: TRBV12-3/TRBV12-4
abundance: few
CDR3aa: CASSLKKTQYF
CDR3nt: TGTGCCAGCAGTTTGAAGAAGACCCAGTACTTC